This paragraph covers one T cell receptor (beta chain) sequence. The PCR contained 60 Vbeta and 13 Jbeta primers. TCRdb's table, derived via immunoSEQ multiplex PCR, lists solely in-frame clones and lacks some. The sample lists around 210,000 clones; roughly 83% were seen once. The data belong to a study of cytomegalovirus exposure and HLA in healthy donors. Each donor's status was that of a healthy bone marrow donor. This clonotype originated in a male donor in good health and CMV-seropositive. Specimen: PBMCs.

CDR3 DNA sequence: TGTGCCAGCAGTGGGGCCAACAGTTTAAATGAAAAACTGTTTTTT. This codes for CASSGANSLNEKLFF. This chain joins TRBV7-2 and TRBJ1-4, with D possibly matching TRBD1 (5 bases). Per the germline V gene, CDR1 is SGHTA and CDR2 is FQGNSA. The CDR3 length is 15 residues. Trimming left V 6 bases short and J 5 bases short, with 16 bases between.